Presented here are 13 T cell receptor beta chains from one specimen sequenced in a study of a mutant IDH1 vaccine in newly diagnosed glioma. Sequencing was performed with immunoSEQ multiplex PCR; in TCRdb, only in-frame clones are kept and a portion is missing. The table lists about 66,000 clones, approximately 84% of them singletons, with roughly 3.5% in the top ten. Time point: week 11, during vaccination. It was 300 ug of mutant IDH1 20-mer peptide that made up each vaccine dose, given with topical imiquimod. Their antigens remain unidentified. Sample: PBMCs, taken from a glioma patient whose treatment included an IDH1 peptide vaccine. The receptors come from a man aged 25-40 years with glioma.

CDR3: CASSQLGSYSPLHF. CDR3 in DNA: TGTGCCAGCAGCCAACTAGGGAGCTATTCACCCCTCCACTTT. The chain has TRBV7-2 and TRBJ1-6, with D unclear. There are 14 residues in the CDR3. V was clipped by 5 bases and J by 8 bases, with 13 bases between them. The V gene's germline CDR1 is SGHTA and CDR2 FQGNSA.

Only one count was recorded for this clone. This chain connects TRBV28 to TRBJ1-4; TRBD1 aligns across 7 bases. CDR1 MDHEN and CDR2 SYDVKM come from the germline V gene. With 3 bases clipped from V and 3 bases from J, the junction kept 4 bases outside the gene matches. The CDR3 totals 15 residues. The CDR3 coding sequence is TGTGCCAGCAGTTTCTTAGGGACAGCTAATGAAAAACTGTTTTTT. Protein sequence: CASSFLGTANEKLFF.

V and J are TRBV28 and TRBJ2-7; no firm D call. The CDR3 is 15 residues long. The V gene lost 3 bases and the J gene lost 5 bases, with 17 bases spanning the gap. The germline CDR1 and CDR2 sequences are MDHEN and SYDVKM. CDR3 in amino acids: CASSFLGFNEDEQYF. CDR3 sequence (DNA): TGTGCCAGCAGTTTTTTGGGGTTTAATGAGGACGAGCAGTACTTC.

The chain combines TRBV18 with TRBJ1-2; TRBD1 matches at 9 bases. Germline CDR1 is KGHSH and CDR2 is LQKENI. There are 17 residues in the CDR3. V lost 4 bases, J lost 3 bases, and 12 bases stayed unmatched. CDR3 sequence reads: CASSRRDRAVTDYGYTF. The CDR3 DNA reads as TGTGCCAGCTCACGCCGGGACAGGGCCGTTACTGACTATGGCTACACCTTC.

A few counts support this clone. This chain joins TRBV5-4 and TRBJ1-2, with 7 bases lining up with TRBD1. This CDR3 contains 15 residues. Germline assignment: CDR1 SGHNT and CDR2 YYREEE (reference sequence). Germline trimming cut 0 bases from V and 8 bases from J; bases unmatched to any gene: 10. CDR3 sequence reads: CASSLETRTGGGYTF. The CDR3 nucleotides are TGTGCCAGCAGCTTGGAAACTCGGACAGGAGGGGGCTACACCTTC.

The CDR3: CASSLDGVYNEKLFF. DNA for the CDR3: TGTGCCAGCAGCTTAGACGGGGTCTATAATGAAAAACTGTTTTTT. The chain links TRBV7-9 to TRBJ1-4; D remains ambiguous. CDR1 and CDR2 from the germline V gene are SEHNR and FQNEAQ (reference sequence). The V gene lost 1 base and the J gene lost 4 bases, with 10 bases spanning the gap. This CDR3 has 15 amino acids.

The chain recombines TRBV4-3 with TRBJ2-7; unclear D gene. Germline V lookup: CDR1 LGHNA, CDR2 YSLEER. This CDR3 is 14 amino acids long. V was shortened by 0 bases and J by 7 bases, with 13 bases between the two germline ends. Written as DNA, the CDR3 is TGCGCCAGCAGCCAAGATTTTATGATGGGGGAGCAGTACTTC. It encodes CASSQDFMMGEQYF.

This clone was seen just once. The V gene is TRBV5-1, the J gene TRBJ2-5; D is ambiguous. Deletions cut 3 bases from V and 2 bases from J, with 20 bases between. CDR1 and CDR2 (germline): SGHRS, YFSETQ. This CDR3 spans 17 amino acids. CDR3 in amino acids: CASSSTLSSTRQETQYF. CDR3 nucleotides: TGCGCCAGCAGCTCTACGCTAAGCTCGACTCGGCAAGAGACCCAGTACTTC.

The chain couples TRBV7-9 to TRBJ1-1; the D gene is possibly TRBD1 (5 bases). V dropped 2 bases and J dropped 7 bases, with 11 bases sitting between them. This CDR3 spans 13 amino acids. Per the germline V gene, CDR1 is SEHNR and CDR2 is FQNEAQ (reference sequence). CDR3 DNA: TGTGCCAGCAGCTTACCCCCGACAGATGAAGCTTTCTTT. Its translation: CASSLPPTDEAFF.

The chain joins TRBV28 to TRBJ2-5; tentatively, D is TRBD2 (6 bases). Germline CDR1 and CDR2: MDHEN and SYDVKM. Trimming took 3 bases from V and 5 from J, leaving 10 bases between them. This CDR3 contains 13 residues. CDR3 nucleotide sequence: TGTGCCAGCAGTTTCGGCGGGATTGAGACCCAGTACTTC. It encodes CASSFGGIETQYF. Variable domain in full (rest from reference TRBV28 and TRBJ2-5): DVKVTQSSRYLVKRTGEKVFLECVQDMDHENMFWYRQDPGLGLRLIYFSYDVKMKEKGDIPEGYSVSREKKERFSLILESASTNQTSMYLCASSFGGIETQYFGPGTRLLVL.

The V gene is TRBV2, the J gene TRBJ2-1; 9 bases match TRBD2. This CDR3 is 15 amino acids long. Germline V lookup: CDR1 SNHLY, CDR2 FYNNEI. V was clipped by 8 bases and J by 9 bases; unmatched bases: 14. CDR3 sequence: CASPLAGGPWSEQFF. CDR3 nucleotides: TGTGCCAGCCCTCTCGCGGGGGGGCCTTGGAGTGAGCAGTTCTTC.

The J gene is TRBJ2-5, the V gene TRBV5-1; D is undetermined. The CDR3 covers 14 residues. Germline assignment: CDR1 SGHRS and CDR2 YFSETQ. V gave up 5 bases and J gave up 1 base, with 12 bases separating them. The DNA for the CDR3 is TGCGCCAGCAGGGTAGGGCTGTCCCAAGAGACCCAGTACTTC. This encodes CASRVGLSQETQYF.

This chain uses TRBV5-1 with TRBJ2-3; D unresolved. V gave up 1 base and J gave up 2 bases, with 2 bases separating them. The germline gives CDR1 SGHRS, CDR2 YFSETQ. This CDR3 contains 12 residues. In DNA form, the CDR3 reads TGCGCCAGCAGCTTGAACACAGATACGCAGTATTTT. Protein: CASSLNTDTQYF. Drawing the rest from reference TRBV5-1 and TRBJ2-3, the complete variable domain is KAGVTQTPRYLIKTRGQQVTLSCSPISGHRSVSWYQQTPGQGLQFLFEYFSETQRNKGNFPGRFSGRQFSNSRSEMNVSTLELGDSALYLCASSLNTDTQYFGPGTRLTVL.